This is a list of T cell receptor beta chains from one sample in a study of blood T cell repertoires in COVID-19. Sequencing was performed with immunoSEQ multiplex PCR; in TCRdb, only in-frame clones are kept and a portion is missing. Of about 200,000 clones in the sample, 84% are singletons; the top ten hold less than 15%. Sequencing was performed on peripheral blood. The receptors derive from a human donor in a cohort sampled during active COVID-19. Both conserved end residues are part of each CDR3. Each record gives: J gene, clone size, V gene, D gene, CDR3 DNA, CDR3 protein. D genes are given only for firm matches. Size is stated for part of the rows, as once, few or many counts, or as a class when the clone is expanded.

j_gene: TRBJ2-7
abundance: .
v_gene: TRBV7-2
d_gene: TRBD2
CDR3nt: TGTGCCAGCAGCTCAGAGGGCCTAGCGGGAGCGGGCGAGCAGTACTTC
CDR3aa: CASSSEGLAGAGEQYF

j_gene: TRBJ2-7
abundance: .
v_gene: TRBV7-9
d_gene: .
CDR3nt: TGTGCCAGCAGCTTAGCCCAGGTCGAAGCCCTTATCTACGAGCAGTACTTC
CDR3aa: CASSLAQVEALIYEQYF

j_gene: TRBJ2-7
abundance: .
v_gene: TRBV6-5
d_gene: .
CDR3nt: TGTGCCAGCAGCCAAGGGGTAACAGGCTTCTTCGAGCAGTACTTC
CDR3aa: CASSQGVTGFFEQYF

j_gene: TRBJ2-5
abundance: .
v_gene: TRBV28
d_gene: .
CDR3nt: TGTGCCAGCAGTTTGCCCGGGCGGGTAAGACAAGAGACCCAGTACTTC
CDR3aa: CASSLPGRVRQETQYF

j_gene: TRBJ2-1
abundance: .
v_gene: TRBV10-1
d_gene: TRBD1
CDR3nt: TGCGCCAGCAGTAACCGGGACAGGTTTGGCAATGAGCAGTTCTTC
CDR3aa: CASSNRDRFGNEQFF

j_gene: TRBJ1-5
abundance: .
v_gene: TRBV5-1
d_gene: .
CDR3nt: TGCGCCAGCAGCTTCGGGACAAGCAATCAGCCCCAGCATTTT
CDR3aa: CASSFGTSNQPQHF

j_gene: TRBJ1-1
abundance: few
v_gene: TRBV11-2
d_gene: .
CDR3nt: TGTGCCAGCAGCTTTTCAGCCGCCAGGAGGGACACTGAAGCTTTCTTT
CDR3aa: CASSFSAARRDTEAFF

j_gene: TRBJ2-5
abundance: .
v_gene: TRBV27
d_gene: .
CDR3nt: TGTGCCAGCAGTTTTGGGCGCCAGGAGACCCAGTACTTC
CDR3aa: CASSFGRQETQYF

j_gene: TRBJ2-2
abundance: .
v_gene: TRBV6-1
d_gene: .
CDR3nt: TGTGCCAGCAGTGAGGACTTCTTTTTCCGCACCGGGGAGCTGTTTTTT
CDR3aa: CASSEDFFFRTGELFF

j_gene: TRBJ1-2
abundance: .
v_gene: TRBV4-2
d_gene: TRBD1
CDR3nt: TGTGCCAGCAGCCAAGATTTCCGGGAGACAGGGGATTCTAACTATGGCTACACCTTC
CDR3aa: CASSQDFRETGDSNYGYTF

j_gene: TRBJ2-5
abundance: once
v_gene: TRBV28
d_gene: TRBD2
CDR3nt: TGTGCCAGCAGGGGACTAGCGGGAAGAGAGACCCAGTACTTC
CDR3aa: CASRGLAGRETQYF

j_gene: TRBJ2-7
abundance: .
v_gene: TRBV9
d_gene: TRBD1
CDR3nt: TGTGCCAGCAGCGTAGGACAGGGCCACGAGCAGTACTTC
CDR3aa: CASSVGQGHEQYF

j_gene: TRBJ2-5
abundance: .
v_gene: TRBV10-3
d_gene: .
CDR3nt: TGTGCCATCAGTGACATCTCCGACAGTACTTTACACGAAGAGACCCAGTACTTC
CDR3aa: CAISDISDSTLHEETQYF

j_gene: TRBJ2-3
abundance: .
v_gene: TRBV30
d_gene: TRBD2
CDR3nt: TGTGCCGGAGAGGTGGCACGGACTAGCGGGTGGACTTCCACAGATACGCAGTATTTT
CDR3aa: CAGEVARTSGWTSTDTQYF

j_gene: TRBJ2-7
abundance: .
v_gene: TRBV10-3
d_gene: TRBD2
CDR3nt: TGTGCCATCAGCGTGACGGGACTAGCGGGAGGGAAGACTACGGGGGAGCAGTACTTC
CDR3aa: CAISVTGLAGGKTTGEQYF

j_gene: TRBJ1-4
abundance: .
v_gene: TRBV7-6
d_gene: .
CDR3nt: TGTGCCAGCAGACAGGCCCCTGCAACTAATGAAAAACTGTTTTTT
CDR3aa: CASRQAPATNEKLFF

j_gene: TRBJ1-6
abundance: .
v_gene: TRBV14
d_gene: TRBD1
CDR3nt: TGTGCCAGCAGCCTAGGTCGACAGGGAGGATCCTATAATTCACCCCTCCACTTT
CDR3aa: CASSLGRQGGSYNSPLHF

j_gene: TRBJ1-6
abundance: once
v_gene: TRBV6-5
d_gene: .
CDR3nt: TGTGCCAGCAGCCTAGAACTTCGGACACCCCTCCACTTT
CDR3aa: CASSLELRTPLHF

j_gene: TRBJ2-7
abundance: .
v_gene: TRBV19
d_gene: TRBD2
CDR3nt: TGTGCCAGTAGTCCCGGGACTAGCGGGAGTGGGTCCTACGAGCAGTACTTC
CDR3aa: CASSPGTSGSGSYEQYF

j_gene: TRBJ1-5
abundance: few
v_gene: TRBV29-1
d_gene: .
CDR3nt: TGCAGCGTTGTTACAGGGCAGGGTCAGCCCCAGCATTTT
CDR3aa: CSVVTGQGQPQHF

j_gene: TRBJ2-3
abundance: .
v_gene: TRBV24-1
d_gene: TRBD2
CDR3nt: TGTGCCACCAGTGCCCTGAGCGGGAGGGCCAAAGATACGCAGTATTTT
CDR3aa: CATSALSGRAKDTQYF

j_gene: TRBJ1-1
abundance: .
v_gene: TRBV4-2
d_gene: .
CDR3nt: TGTGCCAGCAGCCAAGTGGTGTCAGTCAGAATAAGAAACACTGAAGCTTTCTTT
CDR3aa: CASSQVVSVRIRNTEAFF

j_gene: TRBJ2-7
abundance: .
v_gene: TRBV5-5
d_gene: .
CDR3nt: TGTGCCAGCACCAAACAGGCCCAGATTAGCTCCTACGAGCAGTACTTC
CDR3aa: CASTKQAQISSYEQYF

j_gene: TRBJ2-3
abundance: .
v_gene: TRBV11-2
d_gene: .
CDR3nt: TGTGCCAGCAGCTCTTCTTCGACTAGAACAGATACGCAGTATTTT
CDR3aa: CASSSSSTRTDTQYF

j_gene: TRBJ2-4
abundance: .
v_gene: TRBV12-5
d_gene: .
CDR3nt: TGTGCTAGTGGTTTGGTAGTGATGGGAGATGGCAAAAACATTCAGTACTTC
CDR3aa: CASGLVVMGDGKNIQYF

j_gene: TRBJ2-3
abundance: .
v_gene: TRBV28
d_gene: .
CDR3nt: TGTGCCAGCAGCCCCCCTCGGGGAGATACGCAGTATTTT
CDR3aa: CASSPPRGDTQYF

j_gene: TRBJ2-3
abundance: .
v_gene: TRBV28
d_gene: TRBD2
CDR3nt: TGTGCCAGCAGTTTGCGGGGGGGCCCCGGCACAGATACGCAGTATTTT
CDR3aa: CASSLRGGPGTDTQYF

j_gene: TRBJ1-5
abundance: .
v_gene: TRBV28
d_gene: .
CDR3nt: TGTGCCAGCAGTTTCTCAGGGAAGGGGATTCAGCCCCAGCATTTT
CDR3aa: CASSFSGKGIQPQHF

j_gene: TRBJ2-3
abundance: .
v_gene: TRBV13
d_gene: TRBD2
CDR3nt: TGTGCCAGCAGCTTACGGGGGACTAGCGGGAGTATCGCAGATACGCAGTATTTT
CDR3aa: CASSLRGTSGSIADTQYF

j_gene: TRBJ2-5
abundance: .
v_gene: TRBV29-1
d_gene: TRBD1
CDR3nt: TGCAGCGTTGTCAGGGGACAGGAGACCCAGTACTTC
CDR3aa: CSVVRGQETQYF

j_gene: TRBJ1-3
abundance: .
v_gene: TRBV9
d_gene: .
CDR3nt: TGTGCCAGCAGCGTTGACAGTCTCTCTGGAAACACCATATATTTT
CDR3aa: CASSVDSLSGNTIYF

j_gene: TRBJ1-2
abundance: .
v_gene: TRBV12-3/TRBV12-4
d_gene: .
CDR3nt: TGTGCCAGCAGTTTAGACGGTGATGGCTACACCTTC
CDR3aa: CASSLDGDGYTF

j_gene: TRBJ2-7
abundance: .
v_gene: TRBV18
d_gene: TRBD2
CDR3nt: TGTGCCAGCTCACCACCGGGACTAGCGGGAGAAGGTGGGTACGAGCAGTACTTC
CDR3aa: CASSPPGLAGEGGYEQYF

j_gene: TRBJ2-5
abundance: .
v_gene: TRBV15
d_gene: TRBD1
CDR3nt: TGTGCCACCAGCAGAGCCGGGACAGACCAAGAGACCCAGTACTTC
CDR3aa: CATSRAGTDQETQYF

j_gene: TRBJ2-5
abundance: .
v_gene: TRBV4-1
d_gene: .
CDR3nt: TGCGCCAGCAGCCAAGCCCCTAGGCGACAAGAGACCCAGTACTTC
CDR3aa: CASSQAPRRQETQYF

j_gene: TRBJ1-1
abundance: few
v_gene: TRBV25-1
d_gene: .
CDR3nt: TGTGCCAGCAGTGACGACACCAGCAGGACTGAAGCTTTCTTT
CDR3aa: CASSDDTSRTEAFF

j_gene: TRBJ2-1
abundance: .
v_gene: TRBV18
d_gene: TRBD2
CDR3nt: TGTGCCAGCTCACCACCGGCCGGGAGGGCCTACAATGAGCAGTTCTTC
CDR3aa: CASSPPAGRAYNEQFF

j_gene: TRBJ1-1
abundance: .
v_gene: TRBV28
d_gene: .
CDR3nt: TGTGCCAGCAGTCCCCTCTGGGGGGCGGGAGACACTGAAGCTTTCTTT
CDR3aa: CASSPLWGAGDTEAFF

j_gene: TRBJ1-5
abundance: .
v_gene: TRBV19
d_gene: .
CDR3nt: TGTGCCAGTAGCCTGACTGGAGTTGGTCAGCCCCAGCATTTT
CDR3aa: CASSLTGVGQPQHF

j_gene: TRBJ1-3
abundance: .
v_gene: TRBV30
d_gene: TRBD1
CDR3nt: TGTGCCTGGAGTGCCCGACAGGGTGCAGGAAACACCATATATTTT
CDR3aa: CAWSARQGAGNTIYF

j_gene: TRBJ2-5
abundance: .
v_gene: TRBV11-1
d_gene: .
CDR3nt: TGTGCCAGCAGCCAAGTGGGAGCTCGGGAGACCCAGTACTTC
CDR3aa: CASSQVGARETQYF

j_gene: TRBJ1-2
abundance: .
v_gene: TRBV2
d_gene: .
CDR3nt: TGTGCCAGCAGCGGACAGATAGTTAACTATGGCTACACCTTC
CDR3aa: CASSGQIVNYGYTF

j_gene: TRBJ2-1
abundance: .
v_gene: TRBV18
d_gene: TRBD2
CDR3nt: TGTGCCAGCTCAATTCTAGCACTAGCGGGAAGTGGGACCTCCTACAATGAGCAGTTCTTC
CDR3aa: CASSILALAGSGTSYNEQFF

j_gene: TRBJ1-2
abundance: .
v_gene: TRBV19
d_gene: .
CDR3nt: TGTGCCAGTACCCTCCTCAGGGAAGCTAACTATGGCTACACCTTC
CDR3aa: CASTLLREANYGYTF

j_gene: TRBJ2-5
abundance: .
v_gene: TRBV19
d_gene: .
CDR3nt: TGTGCCAGTGGACAGTTGTACCAAGAGACCCAGTACTTC
CDR3aa: CASGQLYQETQYF

j_gene: TRBJ2-1
abundance: .
v_gene: TRBV28
d_gene: TRBD2
CDR3nt: TGTGCCAGCAGCGCGACTAGCGGGGGCTACAATGAGCAGTTCTTC
CDR3aa: CASSATSGGYNEQFF

j_gene: TRBJ2-7
abundance: few
v_gene: TRBV4-1
d_gene: TRBD1
CDR3nt: TGCGCCAGCAGCCAGAGGACAGGGGCCTCCTCCGAGCAGTACTTC
CDR3aa: CASSQRTGASSEQYF

j_gene: TRBJ1-1
abundance: .
v_gene: TRBV2
d_gene: .
CDR3nt: TGTGCCAGCAGCCCCGGGACACGGAACACCGGAGCTTTCTTT
CDR3aa: CASSPGTRNTGAFF

j_gene: TRBJ2-1
abundance: few
v_gene: TRBV4-1
d_gene: TRBD2
CDR3nt: TGCGCCAGCAGCCAGACTAGCGGGGCCTACAATGAGCAGTTCTTC
CDR3aa: CASSQTSGAYNEQFF

j_gene: TRBJ2-3
abundance: .
v_gene: TRBV5-1
d_gene: TRBD2
CDR3nt: TGCGCCAGCAGCTTGCTGCCTAGCGGTCAAACGGATACGCAGTATTTT
CDR3aa: CASSLLPSGQTDTQYF

j_gene: TRBJ2-2
abundance: .
v_gene: TRBV3-1/TRBV3-2
d_gene: .
CDR3nt: TGTGCCAGCAGCCCCCGGGACACCCCGGGAACCGGGGAGCTGTTTTTT
CDR3aa: CASSPRDTPGTGELFF

j_gene: TRBJ2-1
abundance: .
v_gene: TRBV7-9
d_gene: TRBD2
CDR3nt: TGTGCCAGCAGCCCACGCGCCGGGAGGGCCCCCTACAATGAGCAGTTCTTC
CDR3aa: CASSPRAGRAPYNEQFF

j_gene: TRBJ1-1
abundance: .
v_gene: TRBV3-1/TRBV3-2
d_gene: TRBD1
CDR3nt: TGTGCCAGCAGCCGGACAGGGGGATTGAACACTGAAGCTTTCTTT
CDR3aa: CASSRTGGLNTEAFF

j_gene: TRBJ2-7
abundance: .
v_gene: TRBV5-4
d_gene: TRBD1
CDR3nt: TGTGCCAGCTCCCGACAGGGGCGATCCTACGAGCAGTACTTC
CDR3aa: CASSRQGRSYEQYF

j_gene: TRBJ1-1
abundance: .
v_gene: TRBV7-9
d_gene: .
CDR3nt: TGTGCCAGCAGCGATACCGGACGGGGGAACACTGAAGCTTTCTTT
CDR3aa: CASSDTGRGNTEAFF

j_gene: TRBJ1-4
abundance: many
v_gene: TRBV7-9
d_gene: TRBD1
CDR3nt: TGTGCCGGTCAGGGGGTCGGTGAAAAACTGTTTTTT
CDR3aa: CAGQGVGEKLFF

j_gene: TRBJ1-6
abundance: .
v_gene: TRBV10-3
d_gene: .
CDR3nt: TGTGCCATCAGTATGTTCTTGGGGGCGAAATGGGATTCACCCCTCCACTTT
CDR3aa: CAISMFLGAKWDSPLHF

j_gene: TRBJ2-7
abundance: .
v_gene: TRBV19
d_gene: TRBD1
CDR3nt: TGTGCCAGCAGCGACAGGGGGACCCTGTACGAGCAGTACTTC
CDR3aa: CASSDRGTLYEQYF

j_gene: TRBJ2-2
abundance: once
v_gene: TRBV5-4
d_gene: .
CDR3nt: TGTGCCAGCAGCTCGGGACTCTTGAACACCGGGGAGCTGTTTTTT
CDR3aa: CASSSGLLNTGELFF